This T cell receptor beta chain originates from a study of blood T cells in healthy people across ages. Findings of the study overall: For the donors, CMV status was unknown and possibly confounded expanded clonotype changes. Among T cells, TCR beta diversity per million cells dropped roughly linearly as age rose.

The study recruited healthy Caucasian donors from Russia who were aged about 6 to 90. Then a second PCR, running roughly 7 to 12 cycles, was carried out with a sample-barcoded 5' primer and a J-beta primer mix. MiXCR was run by TCRdb on the 5' RACE reads, yielding one entry per CDR3 protein. The sample includes about 1.6 million distinct CDR3 sequences, 34% of them seen just once. Points on this clonotype: The antigen remains unidentified.

The CDR3 has 16 amino acids. J gave up 8 bases and V 0 bases, and 15 bases lay outside the gene matches. CDR1 and CDR2 from the germline V gene are DFQATT and SNEGSKA (reference sequence). This TCR came from a woman aged 30 to 39 in good health. The sequenced sample was blood. V usage is TRBV20-1 and J usage is TRBJ1-2, with TRBD1 matching over 7 bases. The CDR3 sequence is CSARDLRDRPEYGYTF. CDR3 bases: TGCAGTGCTAGAGATCTTCGGGACAGACCTGAGTACGGCTACACCTTC.